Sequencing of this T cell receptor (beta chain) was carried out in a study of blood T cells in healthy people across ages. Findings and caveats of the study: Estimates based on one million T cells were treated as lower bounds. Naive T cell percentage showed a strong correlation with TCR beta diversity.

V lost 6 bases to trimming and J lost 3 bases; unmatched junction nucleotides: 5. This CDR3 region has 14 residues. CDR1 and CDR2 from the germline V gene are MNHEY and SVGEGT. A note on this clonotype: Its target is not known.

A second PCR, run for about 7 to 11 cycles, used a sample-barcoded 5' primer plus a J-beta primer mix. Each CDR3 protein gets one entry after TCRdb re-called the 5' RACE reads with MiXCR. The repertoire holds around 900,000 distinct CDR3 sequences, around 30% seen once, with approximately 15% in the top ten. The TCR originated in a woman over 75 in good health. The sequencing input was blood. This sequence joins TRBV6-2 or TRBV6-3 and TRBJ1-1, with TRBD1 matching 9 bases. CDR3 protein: CASRNRGQDTEAFF. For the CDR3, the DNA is TGTGCCAGCAGAAACAGGGGGCAGGACACTGAAGCTTTCTTT.